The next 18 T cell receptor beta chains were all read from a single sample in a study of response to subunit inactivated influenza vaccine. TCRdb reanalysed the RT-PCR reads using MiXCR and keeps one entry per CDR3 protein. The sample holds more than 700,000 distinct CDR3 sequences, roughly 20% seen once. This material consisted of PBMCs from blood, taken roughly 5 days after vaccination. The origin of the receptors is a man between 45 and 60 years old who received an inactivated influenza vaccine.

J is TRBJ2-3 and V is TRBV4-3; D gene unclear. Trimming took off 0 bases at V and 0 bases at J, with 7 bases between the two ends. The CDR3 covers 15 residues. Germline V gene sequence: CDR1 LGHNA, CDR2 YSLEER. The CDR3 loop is CASSQDFYSTDTQYF. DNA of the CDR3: TGCGCCAGCAGCCAAGATTTCTATAGCACAGATACGCAGTATTTT.

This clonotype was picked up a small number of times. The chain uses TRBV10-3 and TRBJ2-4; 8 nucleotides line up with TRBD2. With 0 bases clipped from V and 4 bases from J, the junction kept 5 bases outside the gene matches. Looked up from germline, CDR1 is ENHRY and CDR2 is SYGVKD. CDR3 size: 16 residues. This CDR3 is CAISESFTGGKNIQYF. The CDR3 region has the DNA TGTGCCATCAGTGAGTCTTTTACGGGGGGGAAAAACATTCAGTACTTC.

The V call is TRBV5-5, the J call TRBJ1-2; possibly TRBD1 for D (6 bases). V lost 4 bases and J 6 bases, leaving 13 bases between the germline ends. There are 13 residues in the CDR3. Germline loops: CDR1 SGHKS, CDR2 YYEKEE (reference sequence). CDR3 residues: CASSPGHLNGYTF. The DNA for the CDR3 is TGTGCCAGCAGCCCGGGACACCTAAATGGCTACACCTTC.

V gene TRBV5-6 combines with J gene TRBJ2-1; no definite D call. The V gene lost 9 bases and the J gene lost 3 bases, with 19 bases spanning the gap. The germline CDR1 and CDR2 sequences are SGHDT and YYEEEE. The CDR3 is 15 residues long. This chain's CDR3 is CATFKGPQSYNEQFF. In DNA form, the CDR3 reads TGTGCCACCTTTAAGGGTCCCCAGAGCTACAATGAGCAGTTCTTC.

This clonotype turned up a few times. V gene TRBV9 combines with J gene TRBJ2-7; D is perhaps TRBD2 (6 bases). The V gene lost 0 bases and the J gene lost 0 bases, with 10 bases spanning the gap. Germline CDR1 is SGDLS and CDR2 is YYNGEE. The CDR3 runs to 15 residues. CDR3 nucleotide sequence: TGTGCCAGCAGCGTAGGGGACTCCTACTCCTACGAGCAGTACTTC. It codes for CASSVGDSYSYEQYF.

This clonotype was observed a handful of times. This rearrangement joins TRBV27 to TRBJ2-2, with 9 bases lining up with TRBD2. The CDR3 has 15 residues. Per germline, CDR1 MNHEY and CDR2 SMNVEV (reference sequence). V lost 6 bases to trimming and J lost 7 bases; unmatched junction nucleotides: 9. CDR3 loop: CASSGGGAFGGELFF. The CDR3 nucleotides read TGTGCCAGCAGCGGCGGGGGGGCCTTTGGCGGGGAGCTGTTTTTT.

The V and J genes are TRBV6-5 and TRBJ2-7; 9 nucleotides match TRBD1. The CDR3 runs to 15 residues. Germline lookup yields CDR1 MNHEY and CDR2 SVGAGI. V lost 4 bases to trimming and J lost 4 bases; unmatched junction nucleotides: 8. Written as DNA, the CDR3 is TGTGCCAGCAGTTCTAGGGGGACAGGGAAATACGAGCAGTACTTC. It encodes CASSSRGTGKYEQYF.

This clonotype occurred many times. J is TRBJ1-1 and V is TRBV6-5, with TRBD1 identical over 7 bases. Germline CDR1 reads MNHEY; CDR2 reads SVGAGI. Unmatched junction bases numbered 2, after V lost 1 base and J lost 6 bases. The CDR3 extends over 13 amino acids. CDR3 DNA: TGTGCCAGCAGTTACTACAGGGGCCCTGAAGCTTTCTTT. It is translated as CASSYYRGPEAFF.

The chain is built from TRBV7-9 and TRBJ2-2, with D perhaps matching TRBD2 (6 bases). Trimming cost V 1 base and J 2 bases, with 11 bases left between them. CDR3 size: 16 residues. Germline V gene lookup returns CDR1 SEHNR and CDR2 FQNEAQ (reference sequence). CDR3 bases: TGTGCCAGCAGCTTAGTGGCGGGGCGCAACACCGGGGAGCTGTTTTTT. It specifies CASSLVAGRNTGELFF. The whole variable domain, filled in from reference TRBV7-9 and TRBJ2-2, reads DTGVSQNPRHKITKRGQNVTFRCDPISEHNRLYWYRQTLGQGPEFLTYFQNEAQLEKSRLLSDRFSAERPKGSFSTLEIQRTEQGDSAMYLCASSLVAGRNTGELFFGEGSRLTVL.

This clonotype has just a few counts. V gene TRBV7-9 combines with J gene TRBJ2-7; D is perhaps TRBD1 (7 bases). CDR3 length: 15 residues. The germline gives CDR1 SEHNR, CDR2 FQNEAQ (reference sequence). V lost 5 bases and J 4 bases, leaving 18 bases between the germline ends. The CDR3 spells CASSPRTGRGYEQYF. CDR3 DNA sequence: TGTGCCAGCAGCCCTCGGACAGGCCGGGGGTACGAGCAGTACTTC.

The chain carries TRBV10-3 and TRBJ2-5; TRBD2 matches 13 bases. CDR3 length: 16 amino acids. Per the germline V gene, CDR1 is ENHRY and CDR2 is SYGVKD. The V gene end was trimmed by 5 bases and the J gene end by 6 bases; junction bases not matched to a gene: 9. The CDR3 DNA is TGTGCCATCAGTAACGGACTAGCGGGGGAATTGAAGACCCAGTACTTC. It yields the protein CAISNGLAGELKTQYF.

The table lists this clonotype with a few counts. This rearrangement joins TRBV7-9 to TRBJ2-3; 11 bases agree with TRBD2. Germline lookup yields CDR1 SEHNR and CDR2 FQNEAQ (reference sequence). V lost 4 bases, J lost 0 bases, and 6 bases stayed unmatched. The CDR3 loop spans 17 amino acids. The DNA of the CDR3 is TGTGCCAGCAGCTCCTTGACTAGCGGGGCCAGCACAGATACGCAGTATTTT. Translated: CASSSLTSGASTDTQYF.

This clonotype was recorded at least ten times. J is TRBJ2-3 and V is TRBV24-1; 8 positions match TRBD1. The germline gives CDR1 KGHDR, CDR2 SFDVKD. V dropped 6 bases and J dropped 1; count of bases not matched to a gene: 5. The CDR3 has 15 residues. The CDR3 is CATSSRGLGTDTQYF. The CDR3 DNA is TGTGCCACCAGTTCCAGGGGGCTCGGCACAGATACGCAGTATTTT.

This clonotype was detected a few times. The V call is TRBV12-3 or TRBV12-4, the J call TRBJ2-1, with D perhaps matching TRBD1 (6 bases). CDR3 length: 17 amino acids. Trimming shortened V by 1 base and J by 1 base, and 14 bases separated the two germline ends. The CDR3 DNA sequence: TGTGCCAGCAGTTTAGGGCCAGGGGCCGCTTCCTACAATGAGCAGTTCTTC. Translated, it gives CASSLGPGAASYNEQFF.

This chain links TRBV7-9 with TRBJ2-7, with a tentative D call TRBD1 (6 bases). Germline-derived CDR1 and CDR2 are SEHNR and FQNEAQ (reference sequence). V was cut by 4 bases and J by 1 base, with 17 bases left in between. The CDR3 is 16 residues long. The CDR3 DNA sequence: TGTGCCAGCAGCTCAGATAAGAGGGGGTTTTCCTACGAGCAGTACTTC. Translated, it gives CASSSDKRGFSYEQYF.

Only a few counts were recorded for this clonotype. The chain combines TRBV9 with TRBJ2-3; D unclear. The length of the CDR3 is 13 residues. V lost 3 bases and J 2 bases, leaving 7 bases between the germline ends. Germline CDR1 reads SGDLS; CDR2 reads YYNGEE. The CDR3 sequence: CASSEQNTDTQYF. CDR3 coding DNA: TGTGCCAGCAGCGAACAAAACACAGATACGCAGTATTTT.

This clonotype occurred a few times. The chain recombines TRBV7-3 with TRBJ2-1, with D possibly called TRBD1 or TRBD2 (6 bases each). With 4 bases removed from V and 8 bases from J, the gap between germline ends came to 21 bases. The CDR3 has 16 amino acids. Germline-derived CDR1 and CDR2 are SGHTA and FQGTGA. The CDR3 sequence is CASSSGGRGEDYEQFF. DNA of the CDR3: TGTGCCAGCAGCTCCGGGGGCAGGGGAGAGGACTATGAGCAGTTCTTC.

Here the CDR3 DNA reads TGTGCCACCAGTGATGCCACCGGGACAGGCCGTCAGCCCCAGCATTTT. Translation: CATSDATGTGRQPQHF. The chain carries TRBV24-1 and TRBJ1-5; 8 positions agree with TRBD1. This CDR3 contains 16 residues. The germline CDR1 and CDR2 sequences are KGHDR and SFDVKD. Germline trimming cut 3 bases from V and 6 bases from J; bases unmatched to any gene: 9.